The rows below give T cell receptor beta chains drawn from one sample of a study of PD-L1 blockade in urothelial cancer. This table comes from immunoSEQ multiplex PCR, and its TCRdb copy is limited to in-frame clones, with some not included. Of about 42,000 clones detected, 81% appear once; the ten largest clones hold under 3%. Sequenced here: PBMCs, sampled around atezolizumab (anti-PD-L1) treatment. These TCRs come from a man aged 65 to 85 with urothelial cancer. Both conserved end residues are trimmed from each CDR3.

J: TRBJ2-3
V: TRBV5-4
CDR3: ASSLAGGDTQY

J: TRBJ1-1
V: TRBV27
CDR3: ASSLFQGMNTEAF

J: TRBJ1-4
V: TRBV2
CDR3: ASSEGGQINEKLF

J: TRBJ2-7
V: TRBV29-1
CDR3: SVETRVREQY

J: TRBJ1-1
V: TRBV4-2
CDR3: ASSQESGQGGTEAF

J: TRBJ2-5
V: TRBV6-1
CDR3: ASSVGVEETQY

J: TRBJ2-1
V: TRBV7-9
CDR3: ASSLGTSGYNEQF

J: TRBJ2-7
V: TRBV18
CDR3: ASSPILTVDRTYEQY

J: TRBJ2-1
V: TRBV5-1
CDR3: ASSPSGIGEQF

J: TRBJ2-2
V: TRBV5-4
CDR3: ASSLGAGGVTGELF

J: TRBJ1-2
V: TRBV9
CDR3: ASSVAPGTGYGYT

J: TRBJ1-1
V: TRBV28
CDR3: ASSSVTEAF

J: TRBJ1-3
V: TRBV9
CDR3: ASSVGVGNTIY

J: TRBJ2-1
V: TRBV7-9
CDR3: ASSWRLAGENEQF

J: TRBJ2-6
V: TRBV6-1
CDR3: ASSEASGSGANVLT

J: TRBJ1-1
V: TRBV19
CDR3: ASSADRVRNTEAF

J: TRBJ1-5
V: TRBV5-1
CDR3: ASSLEGQGNQPQH

J: TRBJ2-1
V: TRBV7-9
CDR3: ASSLSERSPNNEQF

J: TRBJ1-1
V: TRBV2
CDR3: ASSVTPDGKMNTEAF

J: TRBJ2-7
V: TRBV15
CDR3: ATSFTTGKGSYEQY

J: TRBJ1-1
V: TRBV9
CDR3: ASSVELVNTEAF

J: TRBJ1-4
V: TRBV10-3
CDR3: AISERGGGQRGEKLF

J: TRBJ2-5
V: TRBV14
CDR3: ASSQSWGRVVRETQY

J: TRBJ2-1
V: TRBV29-1
CDR3: SVEVRAGIYNEQF

J: TRBJ2-1
V: TRBV7-2
CDR3: ASSLELAYYNEQF

J: TRBJ2-7
V: TRBV9
CDR3: ASSVHQGLSYEQY

J: TRBJ2-1
V: TRBV5-4
CDR3: ASSLVWTGGRNEQF

J: TRBJ1-1
V: TRBV28
CDR3: ASSLLDSLRTEAF

J: TRBJ2-7
V: TRBV7-9
CDR3: ASSSDGQGYEQY

J: TRBJ2-5
V: TRBV25-1
CDR3: ASSPSTGGGETQY

J: TRBJ2-1
V: TRBV7-9
CDR3: ASSVRDRDSYNEQF